Below, 9 T cell receptor beta chains from the same sample are listed, as sequenced in a study of regulatory T cells in long-lasting Graves disease. Relying on iRepertoire HTBI primers and Arm-PCR of CDR3 regions, the team built TCR beta libraries. MiXCR, applied by TCRdb to the multiplex PCR reads, yields one record per CDR3 protein. The repertoire includes roughly 360,000 distinct CDR3 sequences, roughly 23% of them detected once, and around a quarter sits in the top ten. The time point: persistent/refractory GD, antithyroid drugs over 5 years with positive TRAb. The TCR library was made from RNA that had been extracted from PBMCs in TRIzol. The sample in question was peripheral blood mononuclear cells (PBMCs), obtained when the disease was refractory, from a patient treated with antithyroid drugs. These receptors were taken from a woman in her thirties or forties with Graves disease.

There are many counts of this clonotype. The chain has TRBV7-2 and TRBJ2-7; TRBD2 is a possible D gene (6 bases). V was trimmed by 0 bases and J by 6 bases, leaving 12 bases between them. This CDR3 is 14 amino acids long. Per germline, CDR1 SGHTA and CDR2 FQGNSA. The CDR3 spells CASSLAREPVEQYF. The CDR3 DNA follows: TGTGCCAGCAGCTTAGCGCGGGAACCAGTCGAGCAGTACTTC.

This clonotype was counted many times. The chain joins TRBV2 to TRBJ2-2; D perhaps matches TRBD1 (6 bases). V was trimmed by 7 bases and J by 2 bases, leaving 17 bases between them. The CDR3 is made up of 16 amino acids. Germline V lookup: CDR1 SNHLY, CDR2 FYNNEI. CDR3 coding DNA: TGTGCCAGCAAAGCCAAACGGACAGCCAACACCGGGGAGCTGTTTTTT. Translated, it gives CASKAKRTANTGELFF.

The chain has TRBV6-1 and TRBJ2-2; 10 nucleotides match TRBD2. CDR3 length equals 17 residues. The V and J ends lost 6 bases and 8 bases, in that order; junction bases with no gene match: 15. Germline CDR1 is MNHNS and CDR2 is SASEGT. CDR3 bases: TGTGCCAGCAGCCCGGTGTCACTAGCGGGAAGTAAGGGGGAGCTGTTTTTT. As protein: CASSPVSLAGSKGELFF.

In this sample, this clonotype turned up many times. One end of the junction is discordant with germline, which a read error may explain. The V call is TRBV5-1, the J call TRBJ2-2; 9 positions agree with TRBD1. CDR1 is SGHRS and CDR2 is YFSETQ in the germline V gene. This CDR3 has 15 amino acids. Written as DNA, the CDR3 is TGTGCCAGCAGTTTCACAGGGGGCAACACCGGGGAGCTGTTTTTT. It translates to CASSFTGGNTGELFF.

There are many counts of this clonotype. This rearrangement joins TRBV27 to TRBJ1-1; D ambiguous. CDR3 length: 14 amino acids. With 4 bases removed from V and 0 bases from J, the gap between germline ends came to 9 bases. Germline V gene data show CDR1 as MNHEY and CDR2 as SMNVEV (reference sequence). The CDR3 sequence: CASSSPAMNTEAFF. The CDR3 nucleotides are TGTGCCAGCAGTTCTCCGGCGATGAACACTGAAGCTTTCTTT.

This clonotype was seen more than once but under ten times. The rearrangement links TRBV11-1 to TRBJ2-2; unclear D gene. Trimming took off 1 base at V and 1 base at J, with 10 bases between the two ends. The CDR3 consists of 16 residues. CDR1 and CDR2 (germline): SGHAT, FQDESV (reference sequence). CDR3 protein: CASSLGQFENTGELFF. For the CDR3, the DNA is TGTGCCAGCAGCTTAGGCCAGTTTGAGAACACCGGGGAGCTGTTTTTT. Drawing the rest from reference TRBV11-1 and TRBJ2-2, the complete variable domain is EAEVAQSPRYKITEKSQAVAFWCDPISGHATLYWYRQILGQGPELLVQFQDESVVDDSQLPKDRFSAERLKGVDSTLKIQPAELGDSAMYLCASSLGQFENTGELFFGEGSRLTVL.

This chain connects TRBV30 to TRBJ1-5; 10 bases fit TRBD1. The V gene end was trimmed by 2 bases and the J gene end by 3 bases; junction bases not matched to a gene: 4. CDR3 length: 15 residues. Germline values: CDR1 GTSNPN, CDR2 SVGIG (reference sequence). The CDR3 region is CAWSTGQGNNQPQHF. As DNA, the CDR3 is TGTGCCTGGAGTACGGGACAGGGGAACAATCAGCCCCAGCATTTT.

The chain carries TRBV27 and TRBJ2-5; unclear D gene. Germline CDR1 and CDR2: MNHEY and SMNVEV (reference sequence). V was trimmed by 2 bases and J by 0 bases, leaving 7 bases between them. This CDR3 is built from 14 residues. CDR3 protein: CASSLKANQETQYF. CDR3 bases: TGTGCCAGCAGTTTAAAAGCTAACCAAGAGACCCAGTACTTC.

At least ten counts were recorded for this clonotype. The chain employs TRBV6-5 and TRBJ2-7; possibly TRBD1 for D (6 bases). The V end lost 2 bases, the J end lost 6 bases, and 8 bases lay between the germline ends. The germline CDR1 and CDR2 sequences are MNHEY and SVGAGI. There are 12 residues in the CDR3. The CDR3 region is CASSYGRGEQYF. The CDR3 bases are TGTGCCAGCAGTTACGGCAGGGGCGAGCAGTACTTC.